The T cell receptor (beta chain) described here comes from a study of blood T cells in healthy people across ages. Overall study findings and caveats: Samples with more naive T cells showed higher observed beta diversity.

Of note for this clonotype: Its target is unknown.

A sample-barcoded 5' primer and a J-beta primer mix were used in a second PCR of about 7 to 12 cycles. Per sample, CDR3-containing paired-end reads numbered at least 3 million. TCRdb processed the 5' RACE reads anew with MiXCR; each CDR3 protein has one entry. The sample records over 1,500,000 distinct CDR3 sequences, roughly two fifths being singletons. Healthy Caucasian individuals from Russia aged about 6 to 100 were enrolled as donors. The total RNA that was extracted per sample amounted to at least 6 micrograms. The TCR sequence derives from a human donor in good health. Specimen: blood.

In DNA, the CDR3 is TGCGCCAGCAGCTTGGCCCATTCAAGGAGAGAGACCCAGTACTTC. Its protein product is CASSLAHSRRETQYF. This chain connects TRBV5-1 to TRBJ2-5, with D unresolved. V was shortened by 0 bases and J by 4 bases, with 13 bases between the two germline ends. This CDR3 is built from 15 residues. Germline V gene data show CDR1 as SGHRS and CDR2 as YFSETQ.